This T cell receptor beta chain was sequenced for a study of blood T cell repertoires in COVID-19. Study-level background: COVID-19 samples collected from the United States, Italy and Spain covered acute and convalescent phases. T cells, B-cell-depleted T cells, or PBMCs provided the cDNA or gDNA that served as material.

CDR1 is SQVTM, CDR2 ANQGSEA, per germline. The CDR3 is 11 amino acids. Deletions cut 7 bases from V and 8 bases from J, with 14 bases between. The table came from immunoSEQ multiplex PCR; TCRdb's copy has only in-frame clones and leaves some out. Of 75,000 to 85,000 clones in the sample, roughly four fifths were seen once. The V call is TRBV29-1, the J call TRBJ1-1; D might be TRBD1 (6 bases). This sequence originates from a human donor in a cohort sampled during active COVID-19. The sequenced sample consisted of peripheral blood. The CDR3 reads CSGMWTAEAFF. CDR3 sequence (DNA): TGCAGCGGCATGTGGACAGCAGAAGCTTTCTTT.